There are many counts of the clone carrying this T cell receptor beta chain. V was trimmed by 7 bases and J by 4 bases, leaving 12 bases between them. The CDR3 spans 12 residues. Germline V lookup: CDR1 SQVTM, CDR2 ANQGSEA. The data are from a study of tumor-infiltrating lymphocytes in primary liver carcinoma. The overall study: Spanning 30 to 69 years of age, the patients were men and women.

Scientists recovered RNA and DNA together from roughly 20-30 mg of unsorted bulk tissue. cDNA specific to TCR beta was made from 500 ng of total RNA, with a constant-region primer employed for priming. Three-round nested multiplex PCR performed with slightly modified ARM-PCR produced the TCR beta libraries. TRBV1-TRBV30 forward primers paired with a C-beta reverse primer were used in the first two PCR rounds, which ran about 11 cycles each. TCRdb fed the multiplex PCR reads into MiXCR, producing one record per CDR3 protein. The data hold 99,000 or so distinct CDR3 sequences, with around 63% observed a single time.

The sample taken for sequencing was liver tumor tissue from sampling region 5. The subset is: tumor region T5, tumor centre. The chain couples TRBV29-1 to TRBJ2-3; weak D call: TRBD1 (6 bases). The receptor's source is a woman in her sixties or seventies with primary liver carcinoma and hepatitis B virus infection. The CDR3 here is CSGMGASDTQYF. The CDR3 DNA is TGCAGCGGAATGGGGGCGTCAGATACGCAGTATTTT.